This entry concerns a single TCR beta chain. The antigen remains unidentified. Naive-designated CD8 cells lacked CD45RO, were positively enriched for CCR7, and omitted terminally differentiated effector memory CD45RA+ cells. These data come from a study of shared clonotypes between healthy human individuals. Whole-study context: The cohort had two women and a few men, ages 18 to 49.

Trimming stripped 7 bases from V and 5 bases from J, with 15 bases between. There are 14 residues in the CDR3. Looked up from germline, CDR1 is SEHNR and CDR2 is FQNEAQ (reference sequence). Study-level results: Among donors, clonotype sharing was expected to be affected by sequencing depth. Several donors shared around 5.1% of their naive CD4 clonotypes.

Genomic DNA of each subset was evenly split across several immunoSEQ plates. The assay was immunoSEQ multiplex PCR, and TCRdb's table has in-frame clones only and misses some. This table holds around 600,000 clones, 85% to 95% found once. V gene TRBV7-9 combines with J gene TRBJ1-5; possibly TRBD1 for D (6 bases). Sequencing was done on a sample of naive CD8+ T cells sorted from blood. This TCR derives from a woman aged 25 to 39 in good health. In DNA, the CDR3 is TGTGCCAGCACCCTGAGAGGGGGTTATCAGCCCCAGCATTTT. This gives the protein CASTLRGGYQPQHF.